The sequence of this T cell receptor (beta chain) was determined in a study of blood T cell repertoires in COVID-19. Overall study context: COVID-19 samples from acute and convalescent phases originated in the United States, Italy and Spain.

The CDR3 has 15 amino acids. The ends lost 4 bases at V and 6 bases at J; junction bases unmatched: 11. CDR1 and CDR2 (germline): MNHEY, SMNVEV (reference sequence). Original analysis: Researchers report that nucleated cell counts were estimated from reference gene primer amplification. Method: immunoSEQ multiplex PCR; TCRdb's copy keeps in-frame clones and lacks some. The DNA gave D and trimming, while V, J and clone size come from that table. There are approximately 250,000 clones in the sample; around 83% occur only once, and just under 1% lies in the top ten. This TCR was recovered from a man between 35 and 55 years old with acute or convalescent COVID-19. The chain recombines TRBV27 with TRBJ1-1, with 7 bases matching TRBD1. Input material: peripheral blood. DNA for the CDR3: TGTGCCAGCAGTTCAGGCGGAGGGGGCTCGCCTGAAGCTTTCTTT. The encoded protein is CASSSGGGGSPEAFF.